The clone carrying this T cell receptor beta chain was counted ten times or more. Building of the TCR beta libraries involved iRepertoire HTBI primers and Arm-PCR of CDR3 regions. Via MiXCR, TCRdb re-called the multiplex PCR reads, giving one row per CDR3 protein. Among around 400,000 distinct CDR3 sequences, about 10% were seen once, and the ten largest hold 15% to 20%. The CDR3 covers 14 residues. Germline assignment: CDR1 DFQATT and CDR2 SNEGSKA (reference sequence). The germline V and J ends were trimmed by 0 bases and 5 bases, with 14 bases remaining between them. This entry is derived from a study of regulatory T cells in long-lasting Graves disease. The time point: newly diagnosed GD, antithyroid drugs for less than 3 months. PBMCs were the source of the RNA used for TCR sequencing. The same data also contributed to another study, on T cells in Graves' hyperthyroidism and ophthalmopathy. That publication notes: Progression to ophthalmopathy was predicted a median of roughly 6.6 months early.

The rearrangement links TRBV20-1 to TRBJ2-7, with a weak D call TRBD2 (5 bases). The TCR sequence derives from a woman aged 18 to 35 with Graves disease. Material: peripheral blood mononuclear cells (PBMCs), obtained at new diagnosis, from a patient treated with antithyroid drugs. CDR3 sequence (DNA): TGCAGTGCTAGAGAAAGGGAGCTCTGGAACGAGCAGTACTTC. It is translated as CSARERELWNEQYF.